These 32 T cell receptor beta chains were sequenced from one sample in a study of control samples from healthy donors and cancer patients. Produced via immunoSEQ multiplex PCR; TCRdb's table is partial and in-frame only. The sample has some 150,000 clones, 94% seen once; the top ten hold under 15%. Material: blood. Receptor source: a man aged 40-55 years in good health.

The V gene is TRBV15, the J gene TRBJ1-6; D call uncertain. V was pared by 5 bases and J by 0 bases, with 17 bases between. There are 18 residues in the CDR3. Germline CDR1 and CDR2: LNHNV and YYDKDF (reference sequence). The CDR3 DNA follows: TGTGCCACCAGCCGTACCACCTCGAAAAGCTCCTATAATTCACCCCTCCACTTT. This translates into CATSRTTSKSSYNSPLHF.

The chain couples TRBV28 to TRBJ1-2; the D gene is possibly TRBD1 (5 bases). Trimming stripped 2 bases from V and 2 bases from J, with 24 bases between. This CDR3 contains 19 residues. Germline CDR1 MDHEN, CDR2 SYDVKM. The CDR3 loop is CASSLVRGGRALRNYGYTF. For the CDR3, the DNA is TGTGCCAGCAGTTTAGTGAGGGGAGGCAGGGCATTGAGGAACTATGGCTACACCTTC.

The chain couples TRBV19 to TRBJ2-7, with 7 positions matching TRBD1. Germline V gene sequence: CDR1 LNHDA, CDR2 SQIVND (reference sequence). The CDR3 spans 15 residues. J lost 3 bases, V lost 1 base, and 6 bases had no gene match. For the CDR3, the DNA is TGTGCCAGTAGTATAGGGGGGACAGCGGTCTACGAGCAGTACTTC. Translation gives CASSIGGTAVYEQYF. Filled out from reference TRBV19 and TRBJ2-7, the complete variable domain reads DGGITQSPKYLFRKEGQNVTLSCEQNLNHDAMYWYRQDPGQGLRLIYYSQIVNDFQKGDIAEGYSVSREKKESFPLTVTSAQKNPTAFYLCASSIGGTAVYEQYFGPGTRLTVT.

V usage is TRBV2 and J usage is TRBJ1-2, with TRBD1 matching 8 bases. This CDR3 spans 17 amino acids. Looked up from germline, CDR1 is SNHLY and CDR2 is FYNNEI. Trimming at V came to 3 bases and at J to 6 bases, leaving 15 bases not matched to a gene. The CDR3 sequence is CASSDPLGQGAYNGYTF. DNA for the CDR3: TGTGCCAGCAGTGACCCACTGGGTCAGGGGGCGTATAATGGCTACACCTTC.

The chain carries TRBV5-6 and TRBJ1-1; D not resolved. Looked up from germline, CDR1 is SGHDT and CDR2 is YYEEEE. The CDR3 runs 14 residues. V gave up 0 bases and J gave up 4 bases, with 10 bases separating them. In nucleotides, the CDR3 is TGTGCCAGCAGCTTGGGGTCAGGATCCACTGAAGCTTTCTTT. Amino acids: CASSLGSGSTEAFF.

J is TRBJ2-5 and V is TRBV12-3 or TRBV12-4; no clear D. The CDR3 loop spans 12 amino acids. Trimming stripped 3 bases from V and 4 bases from J, with 6 bases between. The CDR3 spells CASSFDLETQYF. In DNA, the CDR3 is TGTGCCAGCAGTTTTGACTTAGAGACCCAGTACTTC.

This rearrangement joins TRBV10-2 to TRBJ1-5; maybe TRBD1 (6 bases). Germline CDR1 reads WSHSY; CDR2 reads SAAADI. The V end was cut by 6 bases, the J end by 3 bases, with 12 bases between. The CDR3 is made up of 14 amino acids. CDR3 nucleotides: TGCGCCAGCAGAGCCGGGACATTCAATCAGCCCCAGCATTTT. It codes for CASRAGTFNQPQHF.

The chain is built from TRBV14 and TRBJ2-7; a possible D gene is TRBD1 (5 bases). CDR3 length: 14 amino acids. CDR1 and CDR2 from the germline V gene are SGHDN and FVKESK. Trimming pared 2 bases from V and 5 bases from J, leaving 13 bases between. The chain's CDR3 is CASSQPGNFNEQYF. Written as DNA, the CDR3 is TGTGCCAGCAGCCAACCAGGGAATTTTAACGAGCAGTACTTC.

The V and J genes are TRBV29-1 and TRBJ1-5, with D tentatively TRBD1 (5 bases). Per germline, CDR1 SQVTM and CDR2 ANQGSEA. The CDR3 length is 13 residues. V was clipped by 4 bases and J by 3 bases, with 10 bases between them. DNA of the CDR3: TGCAGCGTTGGTGGGGGGAACAATCAGCCCCAGCATTTT. Translation: CSVGGGNNQPQHF.

V and J are TRBV5-1 and TRBJ2-5, with D perhaps matching TRBD1 or TRBD2 (6 bases each). Per the germline V gene, CDR1 is SGHRS and CDR2 is YFSETQ. V gave up 4 bases and J gave up 5 bases, with 18 bases separating them. This CDR3 spans 15 amino acids. CDR3 coding DNA: TGCGCCAGCAGCCCCATTAGCAGGGGAGGCGAGACCCAGTACTTC. Amino acids: CASSPISRGGETQYF.

The chain combines TRBV12-2 with TRBJ2-2; the table assigns TRBD1, which was not confirmed against the DNA. TRBV12-2 is a pseudogene segment. The CDR3 runs to 14 residues. In nucleotides, the CDR3 is TGTGCAAGTCGCTTAGAGGGCAGGGCGTGGGAGCTGTTTTTT. Translated: CASRLEGRAWELFF.

The chain couples TRBV5-8 to TRBJ1-2, with no clear D. V lost 0 bases and J lost 1, with 7 bases in between. Germline CDR1 is SGHTS and CDR2 is YDEGEE. CDR3 size: 14 residues. CDR3 loop: CASSLDSFNYGYTF. The CDR3 DNA sequence: TGTGCCAGCAGCTTGGACAGCTTTAACTATGGCTACACCTTC.

This chain joins TRBV27 and TRBJ1-5; D is unclear. V lost 0 bases and J lost 1, with 7 bases in between. Germline V gene lookup returns CDR1 MNHEY and CDR2 SMNVEV (reference sequence). CDR3 length equals 15 residues. The CDR3 bases are TGTGCCAGCAGTTTATCCGGGATGAGCAATCAGCCCCAGCATTTT. Amino acids: CASSLSGMSNQPQHF.

The gene calls are TRBV15 and TRBJ2-7, with TRBD2 as a possible D gene (6 bases). Germline CDR1 and CDR2: LNHNV and YYDKDF (reference sequence). Trimming took off 0 bases at V and 5 bases at J, with 14 bases between the two ends. The length of the CDR3 is 15 residues. CDR3 DNA: TGTGCCACCAGCAGAGATTTGGGCGGGGTAAACGAGCAGTACTTC. Amino acids: CATSRDLGGVNEQYF.

The V and J genes are TRBV10-1 and TRBJ2-3; D call uncertain. The germline gives CDR1 WNHNN, CDR2 SYGVQD (reference sequence). V lost 3 bases and J lost 0, with 4 bases in between. There are 13 residues in the CDR3. The CDR3 nucleotides are TGCGCCAGCAGTGATTCTAGCACAGATACGCAGTATTTT. It encodes CASSDSSTDTQYF.

The genes are TRBV7-2 and TRBJ2-2; D is unresolved. Germline CDR1 reads SGHTA; CDR2 reads FQGNSA. Trimming left V 2 bases short and J 7 bases short, with 17 bases between. The length of the CDR3 is 16 residues. The CDR3 spells CASSLNTRATGGELFF. The DNA for the CDR3 is TGTGCCAGCAGCTTAAATACACGGGCTACGGGCGGGGAGCTGTTTTTT. Looking up the rest from reference TRBV7-2 and TRBJ2-2 gives the full variable domain: GAGVSQSPSNKVTEKGKDVELRCDPISGHTALYWYRQSLGQGLEFLIYFQGNSAPDKSGLPSDRFSAERTGGSVSTLTIQRTQQEDSAVYLCASSLNTRATGGELFFGEGSRLTVL.

As regards this clone: Other DNA sequences of this sample code for an identical CDR3. The genes are TRBV5-1 and TRBJ1-2; 7 nucleotides match TRBD1. In germline, CDR1 is SGHRS, CDR2 YFSETQ. The CDR3 covers 15 residues. J lost 5 bases, V lost 1 base, and 8 bases had no gene match. In DNA, the CDR3 is TGCGCCAGCAGCTTGATGGGCAGGGGGAGTTATGGCTACACCTTC. Protein: CASSLMGRGSYGYTF.

The chain has TRBV6-6 and TRBJ1-2; D is uncertain. Between the trimmed V and J ends, which lost 2 bases and 2 bases, there was a span of 12 bases. Germline assignment: CDR1 MNHNY and CDR2 SVGAGI (reference sequence). The CDR3 length is 15 residues. The CDR3 DNA reads as TGTGCCAGCAGTTACAGGCTAGGCACCAACTATGGCTACACCTTC. Translation: CASSYRLGTNYGYTF.

The V and J genes are TRBV9 and TRBJ1-1, with D tentatively TRBD1 (5 bases). V gave up 4 bases and J gave up 1 base, with 11 bases separating them. CDR1 and CDR2 from the germline V gene are SGDLS and YYNGEE. CDR3 length: 14 amino acids. The CDR3 sequence is CASSPGGENTEAFF. The CDR3 DNA sequence: TGTGCCAGCAGCCCTGGGGGTGAGAACACTGAAGCTTTCTTT. Together with reference TRBV9 and TRBJ1-1, the CDR3 gives the full variable domain: DSGVTQTPKHLITATGQRVTLRCSPRSGDLSVYWYQQSLDQGLQFLIQYYNGEERAKGNILERFSAQQFPDLHSELNLSSLELGDSALYFCASSPGGENTEAFFGQGTRLTVV.

This sequence joins TRBV11-3 and TRBJ2-7, with D hard to call. Deletions cut 3 bases from V and 5 bases from J, with 11 bases between. Germline V CDR1 and CDR2: SGHNT, YENEEA. The CDR3 has 13 residues. As DNA, the CDR3 is TGTGCCAGCAGCTTTAGGTCAGCCCACGAGCAGTACTTC. Protein product: CASSFRSAHEQYF. The variable domain in full, with the rest retrieved from reference TRBV11-3 and TRBJ2-7, is EAGVVQSPRYKIIEKKQPVAFWCNPISGHNTLYWYLQNLGQGPELLIRYENEEAVDDSQLPKDRFSAERLKGVDSTLKIQPAELGDSAVYLCASSFRSAHEQYFGPGTRLTVT.

The chain joins TRBV9 to TRBJ2-3; D gene ambiguous. CDR3 length: 12 amino acids. Deletions cut 4 bases from V and 4 bases from J, with 7 bases between. CDR1 and CDR2 (germline): SGDLS, YYNGEE. The CDR3: CASSTFADTQYF. CDR3 coding DNA: TGTGCCAGCAGCACGTTCGCAGATACGCAGTATTTT.

The count of this clone is one. The junction differs from germline at one of its ends, possibly a read error. This chain joins TRBV5-1 and TRBJ2-7; 9 bases agree with TRBD2. From germline, CDR1 is SGHRS and CDR2 YFSETQ. The CDR3 totals 16 residues. The CDR3 sequence: CASSQGSAGGSFEQYF. CDR3 DNA sequence: TGCGCCAGCAGCCAAGGATCAGCGGGAGGTTCCTTCGAGCAGTACTTC.

The chain uses TRBV15 and TRBJ2-1; no definite D call. Germline lookup yields CDR1 LNHNV and CDR2 YYDKDF (reference sequence). V lost 0 bases and J 9 bases, leaving 15 bases between the germline ends. CDR3 length: 15 residues. The CDR3 DNA reads as TGTGCCACCAGCAGAGATGGGTCAGTCTCGAGTGAGCAGTTCTTC. As protein: CATSRDGSVSSEQFF.

The J gene is TRBJ1-3, the V gene TRBV3-1 (or the pseudogene TRBV3-2); tentative D call: TRBD1 (6 bases). CDR1 and CDR2 (germline): LGHDT, YNNKEL (reference sequence). The CDR3 extends over 17 amino acids. V shed 4 bases and J shed 0 bases, with 16 bases lying between them. CDR3 bases: TGTGCCAGCAGCCCCCGTGCAACAGGGCCCTCTGGAAACACCATATATTTT. This translates into CASSPRATGPSGNTIYF.

V usage is TRBV7-3 and J usage is TRBJ2-1; tentatively, D is TRBD1 (5 bases). Per the germline V gene, CDR1 is SGHTA and CDR2 is FQGTGA. The CDR3 is 18 amino acids. V was clipped by 2 bases and J by 3 bases, with 20 bases between them. CDR3 DNA: TGTGCCAGCAGCTTAGGACCCACGCAGGGTAGAGACTACAATGAGCAGTTCTTC. Translated: CASSLGPTQGRDYNEQFF.

The chain recombines TRBV30 with TRBJ2-7; 10 bases agree with TRBD1. Looked up from germline, CDR1 is GTSNPN and CDR2 is SVGIG (reference sequence). This CDR3 has 15 amino acids. Unmatched junction bases numbered 4, after V lost 0 bases and J lost 2 bases. The CDR3 DNA reads TGTGCCTGGAGTGTTTCAGGGACAGGGGCCTACGAGCAGTACTTC. It specifies CAWSVSGTGAYEQYF.

The gene calls are TRBV7-6 and TRBJ2-3, with 10 bases aligning to TRBD2. The CDR3 is 18 residues long. The V gene's germline CDR1 is SGHVS and CDR2 FNYEAQ. V lost 2 bases and J lost 0; bases outside the gene matches: 8. The CDR3 sequence: CASSLRASGSLSTDTQYF. In DNA, the CDR3 is TGTGCCAGCAGCTTAAGGGCTAGCGGGAGCCTTAGCACAGATACGCAGTATTTT.

This clone was counted a single time. This chain uses TRBV5-6 with TRBJ1-6, with 9 bases that match TRBD1. The germline CDR1 and CDR2 sequences are SGHDT and YYEEEE. The CDR3 is 18 amino acids. Unmatched junction bases numbered 14, after V lost 4 bases and J lost 6 bases. As DNA, the CDR3 is TGTGCCAGCAGCACCCAGGCAGACAGGGGGACATTTAATTCACCCCTCCACTTT. Protein: CASSTQADRGTFNSPLHF.

This clone was observed a single time. CDR3 nucleotides: TGTGCCAGCCGCCTAGGCCTCGGGAACTATGGCTACACCTTC. Protein product: CASRLGLGNYGYTF. The chain links TRBV6-5 to TRBJ1-2; D is undetermined. CDR3 length: 14 amino acids. CDR1 and CDR2 (germline): MNHEY, SVGAGI. The V and J ends lost 8 bases and 2 bases respectively, with 15 bases between them.

This clone was seen more than once but under ten times. The chain's CDR3 is CASSKDRGNNQPQHF. CDR3 DNA sequence: TGTGCCAGTAGTAAGGACAGGGGAAACAATCAGCCCCAGCATTTT. This chain connects TRBV19 to TRBJ1-5; 9 nucleotides line up with TRBD1. The CDR3 runs to 15 residues. V lost 4 bases to trimming and J lost 3 bases; unmatched junction nucleotides: 4. The germline V gene encodes CDR1 LNHDA and CDR2 SQIVND (reference sequence).

The chain couples TRBV4-2 to TRBJ2-5; no definite D call. V lost 3 bases, J lost 6 bases, and 14 bases lay in between. The V gene's germline CDR1 is LGHNA and CDR2 YNFKEQ. The length of the CDR3 is 14 residues. In DNA form, the CDR3 reads TGTGCCAGCAGCCAGATGAACTCCGGAAAGACCCAGTACTTC. Amino acids: CASSQMNSGKTQYF.

The chain is built from TRBV10-3 and TRBJ1-2; 8 nucleotides match TRBD1. Germline CDR1 is ENHRY and CDR2 is SYGVKD. CDR3 length: 13 amino acids. The ends lost 6 bases at V and 4 bases at J; junction bases unmatched: 4. The CDR3 loop reads CAIRVGTGYGYTF. The CDR3 DNA is TGTGCCATCAGAGTAGGGACAGGCTATGGCTACACCTTC.